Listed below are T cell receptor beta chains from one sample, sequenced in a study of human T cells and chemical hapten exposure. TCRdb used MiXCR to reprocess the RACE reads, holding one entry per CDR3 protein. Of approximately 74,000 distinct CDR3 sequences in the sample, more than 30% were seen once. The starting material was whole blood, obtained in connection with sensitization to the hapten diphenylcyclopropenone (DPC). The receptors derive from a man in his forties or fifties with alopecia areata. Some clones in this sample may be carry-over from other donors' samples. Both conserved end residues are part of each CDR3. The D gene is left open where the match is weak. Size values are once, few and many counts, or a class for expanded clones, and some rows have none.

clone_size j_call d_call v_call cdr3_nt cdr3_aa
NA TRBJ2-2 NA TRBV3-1 TGTGCCAGCAGAGAGTCAGGGCGCGGCGGGGAGCTGTTTTTT CASRESGRGGELFF
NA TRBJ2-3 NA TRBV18 TGTGCCAGCTCAGCCCGGAACCGGAGGACAGATACGCAGTATTTT CASSARNRRTDTQYF
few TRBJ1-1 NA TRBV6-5 TGTGCCAGCAGTCACCAGGCCAGGAACACTGAAGCTTTCTTT CASSHQARNTEAFF
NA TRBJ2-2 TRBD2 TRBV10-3 TGTGCCATCAGTGGGGACTACAACACCGGGGAGCTGTTTTTT CAISGDYNTGELFF
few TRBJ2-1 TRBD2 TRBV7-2 TGTGCCAGCAGCGGAAGGACTAGCGGGAGCGTAGGAAATGAGCAGTTCTTC CASSGRTSGSVGNEQFF
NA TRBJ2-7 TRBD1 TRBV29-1 TGCAGCGCAGTGACAGGGCGCTACGAGCAGTACTTC CSAVTGRYEQYF
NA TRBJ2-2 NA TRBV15 TGTGCCACCAGGGCTACGGGGGCGTATGGGGAGCTGTTTTTT CATRATGAYGELFF
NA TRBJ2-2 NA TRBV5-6 TGTGCCAGCAGCTTTAGGGGAAGGACCGGGGAGCTGTTTTTT CASSFRGRTGELFF
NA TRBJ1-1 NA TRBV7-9 TGTGCCAGCAGCTTAGGTTTCGGGGGGGCGGATACTGAAGCTTTCTTT CASSLGFGGADTEAFF
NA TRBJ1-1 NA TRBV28 TGTGCCAGCAGTTTAATTCGGGAGAACACTGAAGCTTTCTTT CASSLIRENTEAFF
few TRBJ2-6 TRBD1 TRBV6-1 TGTGCCAGCAGTTACAGGGGATCTATTGGGGCCAACGTCCTGACTTTC CASSYRGSIGANVLTF
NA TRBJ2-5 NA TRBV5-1 TGCGCCAGCACCCTGACAGACCAAGAGACCCAGTACTTC CASTLTDQETQYF
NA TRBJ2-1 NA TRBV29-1 TGCAGCGTCGCTCTATTCAGGGGCAGCTACAATGAGCAGTTCTTC CSVALFRGSYNEQFF
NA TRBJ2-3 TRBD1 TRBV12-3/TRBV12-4 TGTGCCAGCAGTTTAGACAGGGGCTCGGGACCTGACGCAGATACGCAGTATTTT CASSLDRGSGPDADTQYF
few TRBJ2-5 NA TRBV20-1 TGCAGTCAAGGGGTTTACCAAGAGACCCAGTACTTC CSQGVYQETQYF
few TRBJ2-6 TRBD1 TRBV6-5 TGTGCCAGCAGGGACAGGGGGCTCTCTGGGGCCAACGTCCTGACTTTC CASRDRGLSGANVLTF
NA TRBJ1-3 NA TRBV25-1 TGTGCCAGCAGTACTGGGGTCGGTGGAAACACCATATATTTT CASSTGVGGNTIYF
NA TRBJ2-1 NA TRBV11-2 TGTGCCAGCAGCTTATGGGCGGGGAGCTCCTACAATGAGCAGTTCTTC CASSLWAGSSYNEQFF
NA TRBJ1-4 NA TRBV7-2 TGTGCCAGCAGCCTTCAGACAGGTCTTCGTGAAAAACTGTTTTTT CASSLQTGLREKLFF
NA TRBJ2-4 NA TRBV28 TGTGCCAGCAGTTTACCTCAGGGGGGTTTAGCCAAAAACATTCAGTACTTC CASSLPQGGLAKNIQYF
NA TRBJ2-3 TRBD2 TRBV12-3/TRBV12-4 TGTGCCAGCAGCCTCAGGGTCAGGGAGGGTACGCAGTATTTT CASSLRVREGTQYF
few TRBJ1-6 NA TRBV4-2 TGTGCCAGCAGCCCCCAATCCGGGGGGGGTTCGTATAATTCACCCCTCCACTTT CASSPQSGGGSYNSPLHF
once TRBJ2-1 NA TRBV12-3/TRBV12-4 TGTGCCAGCAGTTTAGCGGGGGACAATGAGCAGTTCTTC CASSLAGDNEQFF
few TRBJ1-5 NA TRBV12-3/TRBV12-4 TGTGCCAGCAGTTTTGGGGGTAGGGGTCTCAATCAGCCCCAGCATTTT CASSFGGRGLNQPQHF
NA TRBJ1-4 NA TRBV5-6 TGTGCCAGCAGCTTGGTAGGAGGGGCGCATGAAAAACTGTTTTTT CASSLVGGAHEKLFF
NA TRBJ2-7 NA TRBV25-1 TGTGCCAGCAGTGAACAGACCCTACGGGAGCAGTACTTC CASSEQTLREQYF
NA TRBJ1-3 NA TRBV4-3 TGCGCCAGCAGCCAACTAACAGGGACTTCTGGAAACACCATATATTTT CASSQLTGTSGNTIYF
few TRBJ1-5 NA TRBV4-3 TGCGCCAGCAGCACTAGGGCAGGGCCCAATCAGCCCCAGCATTTT CASSTRAGPNQPQHF
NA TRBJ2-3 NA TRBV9 TGTGCCAGCAGCGTGCGGGCCGAAGATACGCAGTATTTT CASSVRAEDTQYF
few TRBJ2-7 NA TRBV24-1 TGTGCCACCAAGGGGCAGTACTTC CATKGQYF
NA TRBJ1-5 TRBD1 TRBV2 TGTGCCAGCAGCGCGGACAGGGGGCATTACAATCAGCCCCAGCATTTT CASSADRGHYNQPQHF
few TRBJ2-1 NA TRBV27 TGTGCCAGCAGGCCCCGGGTCCCGACCATCTTCGACAGGTTAAATGAGCAGTTCTTC CASRPRVPTIFDRLNEQFF
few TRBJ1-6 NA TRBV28 TGTGCCATCGCCAGGGGCTGGGGGCCCCTCCACTTT CAIARGWGPLHF
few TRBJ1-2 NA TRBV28 TGTGCCAGCAGTTTATCGGGCCAGGCGCTCTATGGCTACACCTTC CASSLSGQALYGYTF
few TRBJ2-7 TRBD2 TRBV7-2 TGTGCCAGCAGCGCTAGGACTAGCGGATACTACGAGCAGTACTTC CASSARTSGYYEQYF
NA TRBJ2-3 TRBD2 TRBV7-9 TGTGCCAGCAGCTTAGGTCGGACTAGCGGGAGGGGAGTTTCAGATACGCAGTATTTT CASSLGRTSGRGVSDTQYF
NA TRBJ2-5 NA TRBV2 TGTGCCAGCAGTGAGAGGACTCTGTACCAAGAGACCCAGTACTTC CASSERTLYQETQYF
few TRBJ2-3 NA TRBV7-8 TGTGCCAGCAGCTCTAGTGGGGCCCACGATACGCAGTATTTT CASSSSGAHDTQYF
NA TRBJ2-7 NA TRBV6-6 TGTGCCAGCAGTTACAAAGGAGAGCAGTACTTC CASSYKGEQYF
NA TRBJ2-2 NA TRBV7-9 TGTGCCAGCAGCTATGACGGGAACACCGGGGAGCTGTTTTTT CASSYDGNTGELFF
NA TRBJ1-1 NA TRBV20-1 TGCAGTGCTAGCAGAGGGCAGAGGGCGAACACTGAAGCTTTCTTT CSASRGQRANTEAFF
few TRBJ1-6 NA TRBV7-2 TGTGCCAGCAGCTCAACAGCTTCACGCTATAATTCACCCCTCCACTTT CASSSTASRYNSPLHF
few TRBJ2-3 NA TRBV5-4 TGTGCCAGCAGCTTGGTCGGGGGAGGCACAGATACGCAGTATTTT CASSLVGGGTDTQYF
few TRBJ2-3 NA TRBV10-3 TGTGCCATCAGTCCGGGACTTCAATTAGATACGCAGTATTTT CAISPGLQLDTQYF
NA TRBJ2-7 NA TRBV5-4 TGTGCCAGCAGCTCCCGGTCGGGGGTCGAGCAGTACTTC CASSSRSGVEQYF
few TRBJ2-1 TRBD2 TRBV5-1 TGCGCCAGCAGCCCCCCCCGGACTAGCGGATACAATGAGCAGTTCTTC CASSPPRTSGYNEQFF
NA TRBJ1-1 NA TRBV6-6 TGTGCCAGCAGTTACAGATACGGGGATTGGGCTTTCTTT CASSYRYGDWAFF
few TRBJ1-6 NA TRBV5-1 TGCGCCAGCAGCCGGGACTCCTTCGGGAATTCACCCCTCCACTTT CASSRDSFGNSPLHF
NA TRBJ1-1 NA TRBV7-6 TGTGCCAGCAGCTTCCAGTCATACACTGAAGCTTTCTTT CASSFQSYTEAFF
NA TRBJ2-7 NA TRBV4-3 TGCGCCAGCAGCCAAGATTTCTCCTACGAGCAGTACTTC CASSQDFSYEQYF